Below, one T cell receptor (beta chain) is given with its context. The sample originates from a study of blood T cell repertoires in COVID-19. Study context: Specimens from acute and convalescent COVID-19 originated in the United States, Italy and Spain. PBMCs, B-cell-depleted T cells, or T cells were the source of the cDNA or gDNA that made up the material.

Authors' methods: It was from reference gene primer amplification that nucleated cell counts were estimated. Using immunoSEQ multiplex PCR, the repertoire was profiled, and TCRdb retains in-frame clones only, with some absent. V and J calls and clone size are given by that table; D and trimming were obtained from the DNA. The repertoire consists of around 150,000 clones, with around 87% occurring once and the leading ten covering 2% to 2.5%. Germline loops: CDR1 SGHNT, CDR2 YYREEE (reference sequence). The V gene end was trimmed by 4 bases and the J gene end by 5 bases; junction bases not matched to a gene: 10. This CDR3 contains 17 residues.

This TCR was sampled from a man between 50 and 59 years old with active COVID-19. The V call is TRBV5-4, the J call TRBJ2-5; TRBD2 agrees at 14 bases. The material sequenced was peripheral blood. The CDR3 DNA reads TGTGCCAGCAGCAGAATGACTAGCGGGGGGGCCGTTGAGACCCAGTACTTC. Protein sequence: CASSRMTSGGAVETQYF.